The clone carrying this T cell receptor (beta chain) has only a few counts. No antigen is known for it. The data are from a study of vaccination and CD4 T cells after COVID-19. Treatment described: roughly 11-day PBMC culture with coronavirus spike peptide pools or control peptides (ViraFEST assay). Under the ViraFEST approach, antigen-specific T cells were expanded with peptide pools and TCRs subsequently sequenced. The Oncomine TCR Beta short-read assay was applied to DNA of cultured CD4+ T cells. TCRdb passed the PCR reads through MiXCR, listing each CDR3 protein once. The sample records roughly 3,000 distinct CDR3 sequences, around 31% being singletons. From germline, CDR1 is DFQATT and CDR2 SNEGSKA (reference sequence). This CDR3 spans 15 amino acids. V shed 1 base and J 6 bases; nucleotides not matched to a gene: 7.

This chain uses TRBV20-1 with TRBJ1-5; TRBD1 aligns across 9 bases. The receptor was derived from a human donor who had recovered from COVID-19. The source was CD4+ T cells from blood, cultured in vitro, collected after SARS-CoV-2 vaccination. Here the CDR3 DNA reads TGCAGTGCTAGAGCACAGGGGGCAGGGAGTCAGCCCCAGCATTTT. Amino acids: CSARAQGAGSQPQHF.